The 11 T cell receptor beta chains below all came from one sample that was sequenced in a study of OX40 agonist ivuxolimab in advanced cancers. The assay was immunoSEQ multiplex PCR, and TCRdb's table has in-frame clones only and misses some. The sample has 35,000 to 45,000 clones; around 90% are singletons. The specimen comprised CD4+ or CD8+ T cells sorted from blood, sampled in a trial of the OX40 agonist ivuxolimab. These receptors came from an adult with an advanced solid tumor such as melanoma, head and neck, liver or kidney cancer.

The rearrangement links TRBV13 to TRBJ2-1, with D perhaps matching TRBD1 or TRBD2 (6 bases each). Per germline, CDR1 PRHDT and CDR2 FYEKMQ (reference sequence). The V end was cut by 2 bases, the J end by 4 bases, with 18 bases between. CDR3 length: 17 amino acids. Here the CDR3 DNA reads TGTGCCAGCAGCTTATTTCAAGGGGGGAATATATACAATGAGCAGTTCTTC. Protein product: CASSLFQGGNIYNEQFF.

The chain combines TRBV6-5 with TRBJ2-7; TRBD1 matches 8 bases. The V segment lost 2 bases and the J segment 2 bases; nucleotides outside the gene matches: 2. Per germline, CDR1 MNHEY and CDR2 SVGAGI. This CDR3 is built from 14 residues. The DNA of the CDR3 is TGTGCCAGCAGTTACGACAGGGGAGCCTACGAGCAGTACTTC. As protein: CASSYDRGAYEQYF.

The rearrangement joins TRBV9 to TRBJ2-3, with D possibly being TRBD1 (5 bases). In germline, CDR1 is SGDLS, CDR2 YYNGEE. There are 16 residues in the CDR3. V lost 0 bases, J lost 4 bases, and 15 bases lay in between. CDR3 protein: CASSVGPGGASDTQYF. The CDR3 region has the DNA TGTGCCAGCAGCGTAGGTCCAGGTGGGGCATCAGATACGCAGTATTTT.

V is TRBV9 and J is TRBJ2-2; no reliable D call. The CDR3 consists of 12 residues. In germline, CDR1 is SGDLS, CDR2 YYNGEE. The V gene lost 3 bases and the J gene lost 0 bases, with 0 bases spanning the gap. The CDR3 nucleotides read TGTGCCAGCAGCGCGAACACCGGGGAGCTGTTTTTT. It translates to CASSANTGELFF.

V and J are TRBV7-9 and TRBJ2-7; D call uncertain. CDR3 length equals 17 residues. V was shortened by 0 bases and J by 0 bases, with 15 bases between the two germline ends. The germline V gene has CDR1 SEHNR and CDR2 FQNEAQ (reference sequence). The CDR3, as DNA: TGTGCCAGCAGCTTAGCCCCTGCTTTACGCGACTCCTACGAGCAGTACTTC. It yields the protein CASSLAPALRDSYEQYF.

The CDR3 here is CASSLAGTSGDIGELFF. CDR3 coding DNA: TGCGCCAGCAGCTTGGCGGGAACTAGCGGGGACATCGGGGAGCTGTTTTTT. The chain joins TRBV5-1 to TRBJ2-2; 10 bases match TRBD2. CDR1 is SGHRS and CDR2 is YFSETQ in the germline V gene. V trimming: 0 bases; J trimming: 7 bases; junction bases outside the gene matches: 9. The CDR3 length is 17 residues.

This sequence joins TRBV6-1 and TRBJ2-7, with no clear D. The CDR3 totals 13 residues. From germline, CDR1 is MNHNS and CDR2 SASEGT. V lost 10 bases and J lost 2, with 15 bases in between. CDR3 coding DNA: TGTGCCATCTTACCCCCCCGGCCCTACGAGCAGTACTTC. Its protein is CAILPPRPYEQYF.

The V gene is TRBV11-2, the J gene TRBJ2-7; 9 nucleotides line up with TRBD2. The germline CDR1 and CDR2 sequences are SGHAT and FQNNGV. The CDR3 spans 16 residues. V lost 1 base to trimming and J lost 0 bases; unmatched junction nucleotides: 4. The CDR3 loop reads CASSLGGRGSSYEQYF. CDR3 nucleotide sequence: TGTGCCAGCAGCTTAGGCGGGAGGGGGAGCTCCTACGAGCAGTACTTC.

The CDR3 sequence: CASSRDREREKLFF. The DNA for the CDR3 is TGTGCCAGCAGTCGAGACAGAGAAAGGGAAAAACTGTTTTTT. The chain recombines TRBV7-9 with TRBJ1-4, with a tentative D call TRBD1 (5 bases). CDR1 and CDR2 (germline): SEHNR, FQNEAQ (reference sequence). V lost 6 bases and J lost 8, with 16 bases in between. The CDR3 covers 14 residues.

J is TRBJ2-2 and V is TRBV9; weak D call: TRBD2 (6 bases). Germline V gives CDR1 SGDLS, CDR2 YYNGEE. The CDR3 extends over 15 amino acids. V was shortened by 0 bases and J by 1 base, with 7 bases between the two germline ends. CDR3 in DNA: TGTGCCAGCAGCGTAGGGCGGGGGAACACCGGGGAGCTGTTTTTT. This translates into CASSVGRGNTGELFF.

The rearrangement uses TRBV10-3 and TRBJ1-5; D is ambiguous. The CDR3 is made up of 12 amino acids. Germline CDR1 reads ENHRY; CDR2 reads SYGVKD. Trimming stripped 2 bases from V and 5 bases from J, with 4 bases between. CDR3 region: CAISEGDQPQHF. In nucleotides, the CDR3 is TGTGCCATCAGTGAGGGAGATCAGCCCCAGCATTTT.